These T cell receptor beta chains were read from a single sample in a study of CD8 T cells in ankylosing spondylitis. Via MiXCR, TCRdb re-called the 5' RACE reads, giving one row per CDR3 protein. The repertoire holds around 150,000 distinct CDR3 sequences, 40% to 50% seen once, with over 12% in the top ten. Sequenced input: synovial fluid, either unsorted or a sorted T cell fraction (not recorded which). These receptors came from a male donor with ankylosing spondylitis. The CDR3 runs from the conserved cysteine through the conserved F or W. A D gene is named only where the DNA matches it firmly. The size of a clone is reported for some rows only, either as once, few or many, or as a class for expanded clones.

>NA|TRBD1|TRBV12-3/TRBV12-4|15|TRBJ2-5
TGTGCCAGCAGCCCAGGGGGCATGGTACAAGAGACCCAGTACTTC
CASSPGGMVQETQYF
>few|TRBD1|TRBV3-1|14|TRBJ2-7
TGTGCCAGCAGCCAAGGGGACAGCCGTGGCGAGCAGTACTTC
CASSQGDSRGEQYF
>NA|TRBD2|TRBV18|14|TRBJ2-7
TGTGCCAGCTCACGCCGGGAGGGCTCCTACGAGCAGTACTTC
CASSRREGSYEQYF
>many|TRBD1|TRBV12-3/TRBV12-4|16|TRBJ1-1
TGTGCCAGCAGTTTTCCCGGGACAGGGGGTTTCCCTGAAGCTTTCTTT
CASSFPGTGGFPEAFF
>NA|NA|TRBV6-5|15|TRBJ1-5
TGTGCCAGCAGTTATGAGGGGACAAGCAATCAGCCCCAGCATTTT
CASSYEGTSNQPQHF
>NA|NA|TRBV29-1|13|TRBJ2-7
TGCAGCGTTGAAGTTAGAGCGGGCGACGAGCAGTACTTC
CSVEVRAGDEQYF
>NA|TRBD2|TRBV5-1|15|TRBJ2-3
TGCGCCAGCAGTTTCCTAGCGGGGGGCCGGGATACGCAGTATTTT
CASSFLAGGRDTQYF
>many|TRBD1|TRBV4-1|15|TRBJ1-1
TGCGCCAGCAGCCACCGACAGGGGGTCGAGACTGAAGCTTTCTTT
CASSHRQGVETEAFF
>NA|TRBD1|TRBV11-1|16|TRBJ1-1
TGTGCCAGCAGCTCGTTCCCGGGACAGCCGAACACTGAAGCTTTCTTT
CASSSFPGQPNTEAFF
>NA|NA|TRBV27|14|TRBJ2-3
TGTGCCAGCAGGAGACTAGTTTACACAGATACGCAGTATTTT
CASRRLVYTDTQYF
>NA|NA|TRBV7-9|16|TRBJ1-2
TGTGCCAGCAGCACTAGGACAGCCCCGACCCTCTATGGCTACACCTTC
CASSTRTAPTLYGYTF
>NA|TRBD2|TRBV5-5|14|TRBJ2-5
TGTGCCAGCAGCTACTCAAGCGGGGCTGCTTCGTGGGACTTC
CASSYSSGAASWDF
>many|NA|TRBV7-9|14|TRBJ2-1
TGTGCCAGCAGCCCCGGGACTTCCGACAATGAGCAGTTCTTC
CASSPGTSDNEQFF
>NA|NA|TRBV20-1|11|TRBJ2-7
TGCAGTGCTGGCGAGATCTACGAGCAGTACTTC
CSAGEIYEQYF
>NA|NA|TRBV28|14|TRBJ2-7
TGTGCCAGCAGGCCCCCCAAAGGATTGTACGAGCAGTACTTC
CASRPPKGLYEQYF
>NA|TRBD1|TRBV11-2|18|TRBJ1-1
TGTGCCAGCAGCTTACTCCCCTTCACAGGGGGATCTGTCACTGAAGCTTTCTTT
CASSLLPFTGGSVTEAFF
>many|NA|TRBV12-3/TRBV12-4|14|TRBJ2-5
TGTGCCAGCAGTTTATCGGGAAACCAAGAGACCCAGTACTTC
CASSLSGNQETQYF
>many|TRBD2|TRBV11-2|16|TRBJ2-1
TGTGCCAGCAGCCCGCCCCTAGCGGGATCCAACAATGAGCAGTTCTTC
CASSPPLAGSNNEQFF
>few|TRBD2|TRBV12-3/TRBV12-4|19|TRBJ2-1
TGTGCCAGCAGGTACCAGAAGACTAGCGGGAGGGGCTCCTACAATGAGCAGTTCTTC
CASRYQKTSGRGSYNEQFF
>NA|NA|TRBV5-1|13|TRBJ1-2
TGCGCCAGCAGCCCCGGTATGAACTATGGCTACACCTTC
CASSPGMNYGYTF
>few|TRBD2|TRBV4-3|17|TRBJ2-1
TGCGCCAGCAGCCAGGGTACAAGCGGGAGATTTTTGGATGAGCAGTTCTTC
CASSQGTSGRFLDEQFF
>NA|TRBD1|TRBV5-6|18|TRBJ2-1
TGTGCCAGCAGCTCTCTATTAGGGACAGAGGAGGACTACAATGAGCAGTTCTTC
CASSSLLGTEEDYNEQFF
>NA|TRBD1|TRBV12-3/TRBV12-4|16|TRBJ1-1
TGTGCCAGCAGCCCCTTCTGGCGGGACAGGGGAACTGAAGCTTTCTTT
CASSPFWRDRGTEAFF
>few|NA|TRBV10-2|14|TRBJ2-4
TGCGCCAGCACGCAGTGGGCACTGCAGGACATTCAGTACTTC
CASTQWALQDIQYF
>NA|NA|TRBV29-1|13|TRBJ2-2
TGCAGCGTTGTTTGGCCGACGCGCAGGGAGCTGTTTTTT
CSVVWPTRRELFF
>NA|TRBD2|TRBV4-2|18|TRBJ2-1
TGTGCCAGCAGCGCCCCGGGACTAGCGGGAGGGCCGAGTAATGAGCAGTTCTTC
CASSAPGLAGGPSNEQFF
>few|NA|TRBV15|17|TRBJ2-7
TGTGCCACCAGCAGAGTATGGGCAGGGAAGGTACCCTACGAGCAGTACTTC
CATSRVWAGKVPYEQYF
>few|NA|TRBV5-1|13|TRBJ1-1
TGCGCCAGCAGCCGCCGGGAATGGACTGAAGCTTTCTTT
CASSRREWTEAFF
>NA|NA|TRBV21-1|16|TRBJ2-7
TGTGCCAGCACCCCAACGGGGGGAGGCTGGTCCTACGAGCAGTACTTC
CASTPTGGGWSYEQYF
>few|NA|TRBV20-1|16|TRBJ2-5
TGCAGTGCTAGTGATATCTGGAAAAGCGGTCAAGAGACCCAGTACTTC
CSASDIWKSGQETQYF
>NA|NA|TRBV12-3/TRBV12-4|14|TRBJ2-7
TGTGCCAGCAGTTTCTGGGGGGGCCCCTACGAGCAGTACTTC
CASSFWGGPYEQYF
>NA|NA|TRBV11-3|16|TRBJ2-7
TGTGCCAGCAGCTTACGAGGGGGGCTGGCTAACTACGAGCAGTACTTC
CASSLRGGLANYEQYF
>NA|TRBD1|TRBV7-9|14|TRBJ1-4
TGTGCCAGCAGCTCGAACAGGGGTAGTGAAAAACTGTTTTTT
CASSSNRGSEKLFF
>NA|NA|TRBV28|14|TRBJ1-4
TGTGCCAGCGGTCCGGTTAGGAGAAGGGAAAAACTGTTTTTT
CASGPVRRREKLFF
>few|NA|TRBV24-1|13|TRBJ1-1
TGTGCCACACCGGGGTGGTGGGACACTGAAGCTTTCTTT
CATPGWWDTEAFF
>once|NA|TRBV2|15|TRBJ1-2
TGTGCCAGCAGTGCCGTAGCAGGGACTAACTATGGCTACACCTTC
CASSAVAGTNYGYTF
>NA|NA|TRBV5-5|12|TRBJ1-1
TGTGCCAGCAGCCCCGATGGGGGTGAAGCTTTCTTT
CASSPDGGEAFF
>few|NA|TRBV7-9|14|TRBJ1-3
TGTGCCAGCAGCTTTTTGGGCTATGGAAACACCATATATTTT
CASSFLGYGNTIYF
>NA|TRBD1|TRBV3-1|16|TRBJ2-1
TGTGCCAGCAGCCAAGTAGGGGGCAGATCCTACAATGAGCAGTTCTTC
CASSQVGGRSYNEQFF
>NA|NA|TRBV7-8|18|TRBJ2-3
TGTGCCAGCAGCTTAGGAAGGTGGGCTAACACTAGCACAGATACGCAGTATTTT
CASSLGRWANTSTDTQYF
>few|NA|TRBV3-1|15|TRBJ1-1
TGTGCCAGCAGCCAAGAGACGGACCCCGACACTGAAGCTTTCTTT
CASSQETDPDTEAFF
>NA|TRBD1|TRBV2|16|TRBJ2-2
TGTGCCAGCAAAATCCGGGACAGGGCCCGCACCGGGGAGCTGTTTTTT
CASKIRDRARTGELFF
>few|NA|TRBV5-1|13|TRBJ2-7
TGCGCCAGCATGAGCGGCAGCTCCTACGAGCAGTACTTC
CASMSGSSYEQYF
>NA|TRBD2|TRBV7-9|16|TRBJ2-7
TGTGCCAGCAGCCTACCAACTAGCGGGAGTTCCTACGAGCAGTACTTC
CASSLPTSGSSYEQYF
>NA|NA|TRBV6-1|13|TRBJ1-3
TGTGCCAGCAGCCGTGACAGGAGAAACACCATATATTTT
CASSRDRRNTIYF
>NA|NA|TRBV5-1|11|TRBJ2-5
TGCGCCAGCAGCTTGGTGAAGACCCAGTACTTC
CASSLVKTQYF
>NA|TRBD2|TRBV4-1|17|TRBJ2-2
TGCGCCAGCAGCCAGGAAGGTAGCGGGACGAACACCGGGGAGCTGTTTTTT
CASSQEGSGTNTGELFF
>few|NA|TRBV20-1|13|TRBJ2-7
TGCAGTGCTAGATCACTGGAGGGCCACGAGCAGTACTTC
CSARSLEGHEQYF
>few|NA|TRBV24-1|18|TRBJ1-6
TGTGCCACCAGTACGCCGGGACCTCCGAGCTCCTATAATTCACCCCTCCACTTT
CATSTPGPPSSYNSPLHF
>NA|NA|TRBV2|15|TRBJ2-2
NA
CASNRGGLFFGELFF
>medium-sized|NA|TRBV4-1|15|TRBJ1-1
TGCGCCAGCAGCCAACTCCTCGCAATTAACACTGAAGCTTTCTTT
CASSQLLAINTEAFF
>NA|NA|TRBV29-1|13|TRBJ1-1
TGCAGCGTTGGAGTTAAAAAGAACACTGAAGCTTTCTTT
CSVGVKKNTEAFF
>NA|NA|TRBV27|15|TRBJ1-6
TGTGCCAGCAGTCTCCTGTCAGGAGAGAATTCACCCCTCCACTTT
CASSLLSGENSPLHF
>once|NA|TRBV29-1|12|TRBJ2-5
TGCAGCGTTTCCGGGACCCAAGAGACCCAGTACTTC
CSVSGTQETQYF
>NA|NA|TRBV5-6|13|TRBJ1-1
TGTGCCAGCAGCTTTACAGGGTACACTGAAGCTTTCTTT
CASSFTGYTEAFF
>NA|TRBD2|TRBV20-1|17|TRBJ2-7
TGCAGTGCTAGAGTTTGGAAGGGACTAGCGGAACCCTACGAGCAGTACTTC
CSARVWKGLAEPYEQYF
>NA|TRBD2|TRBV6-1|15|TRBJ2-1
TGTGCCAGCAGCGTAATACTAGCGGCCTACAATGAGCAGTTCTTC
CASSVILAAYNEQFF
>once|NA|TRBV7-9|14|TRBJ2-3
TGTGCCAGCAGCTTAGGGGAGCACACAGATACGCAGTATTTT
CASSLGEHTDTQYF
>NA|NA|TRBV7-9|13|TRBJ1-2
TGTGCCAGCAGCTTAGAGGGTGACTATGGCTACACCTTC
CASSLEGDYGYTF